A selection of T cell receptor beta chains follows, all from one sample in a study of early stage breast cancer tumors. Profiled with immunoSEQ multiplex PCR; TCRdb holds only in-frame clones, not every one. The repertoire holds 2,000 or so clones, approximately 62% seen once, with roughly 9.2% in the top ten. The sample taken for sequencing was normal breast tissue next to the tumor. The receptor set was obtained from a person aged 35-49 years with breast cancer. Both conserved end residues are part of each CDR3. The order of the fields is clone size, V gene, J gene, D gene, CDR3 DNA, CDR3 protein. D genes are given only for firm matches. The listing skips clone size in some rows; elsewhere it reads once, few, many or a size class.

>.|TRBV7-6|TRBJ1-2|TRBD1
TGTGCCAGCAGCCTAAACAGGGGAGGAAGCTATGGCTACACCTTC
CASSLNRGGSYGYTF
>.|TRBV29-1|TRBJ1-1|TRBD1
TGCAGCGTTTTCCCAGGGGGCGGATTGACTGAAGCTTTCTTT
CSVFPGGGLTEAFF
>few|TRBV28|TRBJ2-1|TRBD1
TGTGCCAGCAGTTTGGGGACAGGGACCAATGAGCAGTTCTTC
CASSLGTGTNEQFF
>.|TRBV7-2|TRBJ2-2|TRBD2
TGTGCCAGCAGCTTTTCCCTAGCGGGTACCGGGGAGCTGTTTTTT
CASSFSLAGTGELFF
>few|TRBV15|TRBJ1-3|.
TGTGCCACCAGCAGAGAATTTGGAAACACCATATATTTT
CATSREFGNTIYF
>.|TRBV30|TRBJ1-1|.
TGTGCCTGGAGTGTAAAGGGAGTCTGGGGTAATGAAGCTTTCTTT
CAWSVKGVWGNEAFF
>.|TRBV7-2|TRBJ2-7|.
TGTGCCAGCAGCTTAGATACTAGCCGCGTGACCGAGCAGTACTTC
CASSLDTSRVTEQYF
>few|TRBV2|TRBJ2-1|TRBD1
TGTGCCAGCACCATAGGGACAGCGAGAACGGATCAGTTCTTC
CASTIGTARTDQFF
>.|TRBV5-4|TRBJ2-2|.
TGTGCCAGCAGCTTGGCTAGCCCAAACACCGGGGAGCTGTTTTTT
CASSLASPNTGELFF
>.|TRBV10-3|TRBJ2-5|TRBD2
TGTGCCATCAGTGACCCTGACAACCCCGGGACTAGCTATATTGGGGAGACCCAGTACTTC
CAISDPDNPGTSYIGETQYF
>.|TRBV7-6|TRBJ1-2|.
TGTGCCAGCAGCGCCGTTGGGGGCTATGGCTACACCTTC
CASSAVGGYGYTF
>.|TRBV11-3|TRBJ2-7|TRBD1
TGTGCCAGCAGCTTGCGTGGGACAGGGGCATACGAGCAGTACTTC
CASSLRGTGAYEQYF
>.|TRBV28|TRBJ1-2|TRBD1
TGTGCCAGCAGTCACGACAGGGGTAATTCAAACTATGGCTACACCTTC
CASSHDRGNSNYGYTF
>.|TRBV28|TRBJ2-7|TRBD2
TGTGCCAGCAGTTTTAGCGGGCCTTACGAGCAGTACTTC
CASSFSGPYEQYF
>.|TRBV5-5|TRBJ2-3|.
TGTGCCAGCAGCGCCACTAGGGGAGGAGATACGCAGTATTTT
CASSATRGGDTQYF